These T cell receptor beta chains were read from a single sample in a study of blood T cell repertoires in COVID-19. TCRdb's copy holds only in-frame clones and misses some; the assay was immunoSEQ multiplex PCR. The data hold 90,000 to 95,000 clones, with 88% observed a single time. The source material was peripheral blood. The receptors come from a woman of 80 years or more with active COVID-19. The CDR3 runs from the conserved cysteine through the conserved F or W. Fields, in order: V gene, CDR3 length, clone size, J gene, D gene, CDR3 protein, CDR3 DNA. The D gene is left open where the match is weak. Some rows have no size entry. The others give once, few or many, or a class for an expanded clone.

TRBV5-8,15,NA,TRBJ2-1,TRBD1,CASRAGTGLYNEQFF,TGTGCCAGCAGAGCCGGGACAGGGTTATACAATGAGCAGTTCTTC
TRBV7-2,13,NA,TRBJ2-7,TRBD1,CASSTDRGEEQYF,TGTGCCAGCAGCACAGACAGGGGTGAGGAGCAGTACTTC
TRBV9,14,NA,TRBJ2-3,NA,CASSAQTSTDTQYF,TGTGCCAGCAGCGCCCAGACTAGCACAGATACGCAGTATTTT
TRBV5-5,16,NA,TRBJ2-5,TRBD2,CASSLVIAGVGETQYF,TGTGCCAGCAGCTTGGTCATAGCGGGAGTAGGGGAGACCCAGTACTTC
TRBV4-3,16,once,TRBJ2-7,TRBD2,CASSQVQLARSYEQYF,TGCGCCAGCAGCCAAGTCCAACTAGCGCGATCGTACGAGCAGTACTTC
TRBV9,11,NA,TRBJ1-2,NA,CASTGGAGYTF,TGTGCCAGCACGGGAGGGGCAGGCTACACCTTC
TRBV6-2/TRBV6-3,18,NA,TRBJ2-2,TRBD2,CASSPLSVQAGGTGELFF,TGTGCCAGCAGTCCCCTCAGTGTCCAAGCGGGGGGAACGGGGGAGCTGTTTTTT
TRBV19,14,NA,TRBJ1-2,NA,CASSISSTAYGYTF,TGTGCCAGTAGTATATCTTCGACAGCCTATGGCTACACCTTC
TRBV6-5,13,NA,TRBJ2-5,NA,CASNTGSQETQYF,TGTGCCAGTAACACAGGGTCCCAAGAGACCCAGTACTTC
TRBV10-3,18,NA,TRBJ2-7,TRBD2,CAISEGGLAGGPTYEQYF,TGTGCCATCAGTGAGGGTGGACTAGCGGGAGGGCCCACCTACGAGCAGTACTTC
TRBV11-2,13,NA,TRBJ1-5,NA,CASSLNPGEPQHF,TGTGCCAGCAGCTTGAACCCAGGGGAGCCCCAGCATTTT
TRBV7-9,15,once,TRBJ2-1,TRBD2,CASSFTSGTYNEQFF,TGTGCCAGCAGCTTCACTAGCGGGACCTACAATGAGCAGTTCTTC
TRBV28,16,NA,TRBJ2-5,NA,CASSPDPRAARETQYF,TGTGCCAGCAGTCCCGACCCGAGAGCGGCGAGAGAGACCCAGTACTTC
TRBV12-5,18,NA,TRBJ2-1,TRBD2,CASGLVMGLAGVGNEQFF,TGTGCTAGTGGTTTGGTAATGGGACTAGCGGGAGTAGGAAATGAGCAGTTCTTC
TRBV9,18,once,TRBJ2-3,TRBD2,CASSSGARTSGRIDTQYF,TGTGCCAGCAGCTCCGGGGCGAGGACTAGCGGGAGGATAGATACGCAGTATTTT
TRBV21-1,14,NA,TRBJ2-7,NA,CASSPGTEFYEQYF,TGTGCCAGCAGCCCCGGGACAGAGTTTTACGAGCAGTACTTC
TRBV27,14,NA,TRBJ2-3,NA,CASRPNRVTDTQYF,TGTGCCAGCAGACCAAACAGGGTCACAGATACGCAGTATTTT
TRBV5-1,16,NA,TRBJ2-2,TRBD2,CASSFLAGSNTGELFF,TGCGCCAGCAGCTTCCTAGCGGGTTCGAACACCGGGGAGCTGTTTTTT
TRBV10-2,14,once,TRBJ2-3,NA,CASSESQGTDTQYF,TGCGCCAGCAGTGAGTCGCAGGGCACAGATACGCAGTATTTT
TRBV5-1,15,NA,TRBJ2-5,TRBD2,CASSLRLAEEETQYF,TGCGCCAGCAGCTTGAGACTAGCGGAAGAAGAGACCCAGTACTTC
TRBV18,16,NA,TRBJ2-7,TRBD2,CASSPPVASGRAWQYF,TGTGCCAGCTCACCCCCGGTGGCGTCCGGGAGGGCCTGGCAGTACTTC
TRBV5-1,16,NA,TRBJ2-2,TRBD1,CASSLESGGPTGELFF,TGCGCCAGCAGCTTGGAGTCAGGGGGCCCCACCGGGGAGCTGTTTTTT
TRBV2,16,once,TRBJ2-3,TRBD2,CASRTISGRLGDTQYF,TGTGCCAGCAGGACCATTAGCGGGAGACTGGGGGATACGCAGTATTTT
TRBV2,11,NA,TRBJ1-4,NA,CASRVREKLFF,TGTGCCAGCAGGGTCAGGGAAAAACTGTTTTTT
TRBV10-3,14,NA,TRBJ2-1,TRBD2,CAISLAGGYNEQFF,TGTGCCATCAGCCTAGCGGGGGGCTACAATGAGCAGTTCTTC
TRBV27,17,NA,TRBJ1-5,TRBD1,CASSLSTGDERNQPQHF,TGTGCCAGCAGTCTAAGTACAGGGGATGAGCGCAATCAGCCCCAGCATTTT
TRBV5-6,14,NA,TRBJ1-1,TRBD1,CASSSRQGEYGAFF,TGTGCCAGCAGCTCGAGACAGGGGGAATATGGGGCTTTCTTT
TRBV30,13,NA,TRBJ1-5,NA,CAWSKQGNQPQHF,TGTGCCTGGAGCAAACAGGGCAATCAGCCCCAGCATTTT
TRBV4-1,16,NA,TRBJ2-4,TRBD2,CASSQDAGGAKNIQYF,TGCGCCAGCAGCCAAGACGCGGGAGGGGCCAAAAACATTCAGTACTTC
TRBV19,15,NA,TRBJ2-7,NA,CASSIGTGQRNEQYF,TGTGCCAGTAGTATAGGCACAGGGCAGAGAAACGAGCAGTACTTC
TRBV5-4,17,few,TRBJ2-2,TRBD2,CASSLATSGTGTGELFF,TGTGCCAGCAGCTTGGCGACTAGCGGGACCGGAACCGGGGAGCTGTTTTTT
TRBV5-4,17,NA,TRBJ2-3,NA,CASSTTTSAASTDTQYF,TGTGCCAGCAGCACCACCACTAGTGCCGCTAGCACAGATACGCAGTATTTT
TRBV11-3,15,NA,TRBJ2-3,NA,CASSLRGSGADTQYF,TGTGCCAGCAGCTTAAGAGGATCGGGGGCAGATACGCAGTATTTT
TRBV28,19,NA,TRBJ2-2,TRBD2,CASRAPGLAGRRKAGELFF,TGTGCCAGCAGGGCACCGGGACTAGCGGGAAGACGCAAGGCCGGGGAGCTGTTTTTT
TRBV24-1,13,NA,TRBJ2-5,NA,CATSNPGGETQYF,TGTGCCACCAGTAACCCGGGCGGGGAGACCCAGTACTTC
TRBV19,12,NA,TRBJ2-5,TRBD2,CATEAGAETQYF,TGTGCCACCGAAGCGGGAGCAGAGACCCAGTACTTC
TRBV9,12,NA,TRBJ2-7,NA,CASSVPPGEQYF,TGTGCCAGCAGCGTGCCCCCGGGGGAGCAGTACTTC
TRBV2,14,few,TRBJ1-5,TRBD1,CASRDRQSNQPQHF,TGTGCCAGCCGGGACAGGCAATCCAATCAGCCCCAGCATTTT
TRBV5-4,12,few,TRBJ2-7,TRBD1,CASSWDSYEQYF,TGTGCCAGCAGCTGGGACAGCTACGAGCAGTACTTC
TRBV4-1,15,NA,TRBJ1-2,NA,CASSQDIGGNYGYTF,TGCGCCAGCAGCCAAGATATCGGCGGTAACTATGGCTACACCTTC
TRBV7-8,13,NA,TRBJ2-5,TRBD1,CASRRDRQETQYF,TGTGCCAGCAGACGGGACAGGCAAGAGACCCAGTACTTC
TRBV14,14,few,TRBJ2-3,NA,CASSPGGAVDTQYF,TGTGCCAGCAGCCCCGGGGGAGCAGTAGATACGCAGTATTTT
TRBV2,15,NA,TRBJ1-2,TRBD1,CASSEEVTGNYGYTF,TGTGCCAGCAGTGAGGAGGTGACAGGGAACTATGGCTACACCTTC
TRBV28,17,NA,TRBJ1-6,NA,CASSPNTQGFYNSPLHF,TGTGCCAGCAGTCCAAATACACAGGGATTCTATAATTCACCCCTCCACTTT
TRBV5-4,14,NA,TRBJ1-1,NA,CASSLVDSKTEAFF,TGTGCCAGCAGCTTGGTTGACAGTAAGACTGAAGCTTTCTTT
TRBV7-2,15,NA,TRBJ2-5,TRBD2,CASSSFTSAQETQYF,TGTGCCAGCAGCTCATTTACTAGCGCTCAAGAGACCCAGTACTTC
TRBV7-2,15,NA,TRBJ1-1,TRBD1,CASSLDQGQGGEAFF,TGTGCCAGCAGCTTAGATCAGGGCCAGGGGGGTGAAGCTTTCTTT
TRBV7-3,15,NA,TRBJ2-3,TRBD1,CASSATGARADTQYF,TGTGCCAGCAGCGCGACAGGGGCGCGCGCAGATACGCAGTATTTT